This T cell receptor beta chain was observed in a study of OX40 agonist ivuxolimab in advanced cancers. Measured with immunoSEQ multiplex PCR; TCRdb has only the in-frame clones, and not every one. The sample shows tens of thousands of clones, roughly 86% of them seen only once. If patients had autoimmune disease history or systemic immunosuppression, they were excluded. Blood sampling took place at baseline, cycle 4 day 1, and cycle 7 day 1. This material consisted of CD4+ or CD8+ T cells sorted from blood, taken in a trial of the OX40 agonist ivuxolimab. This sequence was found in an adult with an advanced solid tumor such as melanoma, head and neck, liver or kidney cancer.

The CDR3 DNA reads TGCAGCGTTGAGACGTTGATAGGCAGCTCCTACAATGAGCAGTTCTTC. Its protein is CSVETLIGSSYNEQFF. The chain employs TRBV29-1 and TRBJ2-1, with unresolved D. The CDR3 extends over 16 amino acids. CDR1 is SQVTM and CDR2 is ANQGSEA in the germline V gene. Trimming removed 3 bases at V and 0 bases at J, with 15 bases between.